Listed below are T cell receptor beta chains from one sample, sequenced in a study of blood T cells in healthy people across ages. One entry per CDR3 protein, called by TCRdb with MiXCR from the 5' RACE reads. The sample lists approximately 850,000 distinct CDR3 sequences, roughly 60% seen once, with about 20% in the top ten. Sequencing was done on a sample of blood. The receptors were sampled from a man in his thirties or forties in good health. The CDR3 runs from the conserved cysteine through the conserved F or W. A D gene is named only where the DNA matches it firmly. A clone size is listed for some rows: how often the clone was seen (once, few, many), or a class if it is expanded.

>TRBV2|NA|NA|TRBJ2-1
CASRQMSSYNEQFF
TGTGCCAGCCGGCAAATGAGCTCCTACAATGAGCAGTTCTTC
>TRBV6-2/TRBV6-3|NA|NA|TRBJ1-5
CASSYWADQPRHF
TGTGCCAGCAGTTATTGGGCCGATCAGCCCCGGCATTTT
>TRBV29-1|NA|NA|TRBJ1-5
CSVGWDLNQPQHF
TGCAGCGTTGGGTGGGACCTTAATCAGCCCCAGCATTTT
>TRBV7-2|NA|TRBD2|TRBJ2-3
CASSKGSGLVPDTQYF
TGTGCCAGCAGCAAGGGATCGGGACTAGTCCCAGATACGCAGTATTTT
>TRBV5-1|NA|TRBD1|TRBJ2-3
CASSARTGSDTQYF
TGCGCCAGCAGCGCCCGGACAGGGTCAGATACGCAGTATTTT
>TRBV15|NA|TRBD1|TRBJ1-5
CATSRDIVDREYQPQHF
TGTGCCACCAGCAGAGATATAGTGGACAGGGAATATCAGCCCCAGCATTTT
>TRBV24-1|few|TRBD2|TRBJ2-3
CATSDFSSGRPDTQYF
TGTGCCACCAGTGATTTTTCGAGCGGGAGGCCCGATACGCAGTATTTT
>TRBV7-2|NA|TRBD2|TRBJ2-1
CASSLGAGGPGIVWANEQFF
TGTGCCAGCAGCTTAGGGGCGGGGGGGCCTGGGATTGTTTGGGCCAATGAGCAGTTCTTC
>TRBV6-2/TRBV6-3|NA|NA|TRBJ2-1
CATAAVYEQFF
TGTGCTACAGCAGCGGTCTATGAGCAGTTCTTC
>TRBV10-3|NA|TRBD2|TRBJ2-7
CAISESSGDYNEQYF
TGTGCCATCAGTGAATCGAGCGGGGACTACAATGAGCAGTACTTC
>TRBV18|NA|TRBD1|TRBJ1-4
CASSQGGEYEKLFF
TGTGCCAGCTCACAAGGGGGCGAATACGAAAAACTGTTTTTT
>TRBV28|NA|NA|TRBJ1-2
CASKNGGRRGYTF
TGTGCCAGCAAAAACGGAGGGCGCCGGGGCTACACCTTC
>TRBV13|NA|NA|TRBJ2-7
CASSLDPGNYEQYF
TGTGCCAGCAGCTTAGATCCGGGTAACTACGAGCAGTACTTC
>TRBV29-1|NA|NA|TRBJ1-1
CSAELNTEAFF
TGCAGCGCAGAATTGAACACTGAAGCTTTCTTT
>TRBV29-1|few|NA|TRBJ2-3
CSERRAEDTQYF
TGCAGCGAACGAAGGGCAGAGGATACGCAGTATTTT
>TRBV30|NA|TRBD2|TRBJ2-5
CAWRGITSGQETQYF
TGTGCCTGGAGGGGGATCACTAGCGGACAAGAGACCCAGTACTTC
>TRBV4-1|NA|NA|TRBJ2-3
CASSQELPSTDTQYF
TGCGCCAGCAGCCAAGAACTACCAAGCACAGATACGCAGTATTTT
>TRBV4-1|NA|TRBD2|TRBJ2-3
CASSQRTSGALTDTQYF
TGCGCCAGCAGCCAGCGGACTAGCGGGGCCCTCACAGATACGCAGTATTTT
>TRBV29-1|few|NA|TRBJ2-7
CSVGDDSYEQYF
TGCAGCGTTGGCGATGACAGCTACGAGCAGTACTTC
>TRBV7-6|NA|NA|TRBJ2-7
CASSLVRNEQYF
TGTGCCAGCAGCTTAGTTCGGAACGAGCAGTACTTC
>TRBV6-2/TRBV6-3|NA|NA|TRBJ1-1
CASRPQQAGRTEAFF
TGTGCCAGCAGACCCCAGCAGGCAGGGCGGACTGAAGCTTTCTTT
>TRBV7-3|few|NA|TRBJ2-3
CASSLNGRSGTQYF
TGTGCCAGCAGCTTAAACGGGAGATCGGGTACGCAGTATTTT
>TRBV7-9|NA|NA|TRBJ1-1
CASSSPKYTEAFF
TGTGCCAGCAGCTCCCCAAAGTACACTGAAGCTTTCTTT
>TRBV12-3/TRBV12-4|NA|NA|TRBJ1-1
CASRPVPNTEAFF
TGTGCCAGCAGGCCAGTCCCGAACACTGAAGCTTTCTTT
>TRBV7-2|NA|NA|TRBJ1-2
CASSSYFAGGLYTF
TGTGCCAGCAGCTCGTACTTCGCGGGGGGCCTCTACACCTTC
>TRBV4-3|NA|NA|TRBJ2-1
CASSQDHYLDNEQFF
TGCGCCAGCAGCCAAGACCACTACCTGGACAATGAGCAGTTCTTC
>TRBV20-1|once|TRBD1|TRBJ2-4
CSASDRVGIQYF
TGCAGTGCTTCGGACAGGGTCGGCATTCAGTACTTC
>TRBV27|few|TRBD1|TRBJ1-2
CASRPGQSVVWGYTF
TGTGCCAGCAGGCCGGGACAGAGCGTAGTCTGGGGCTACACCTTC
>TRBV28|NA|NA|TRBJ2-1
CASMPLQSYNGQFF
TGTGCCAGCATGCCCCTCCAGTCCTACAATGGGCAGTTCTTC
>TRBV11-2|few|TRBD1|TRBJ2-7
CASRRTGNGEQYF
TGTGCCAGCAGACGGACAGGGAATGGCGAGCAGTACTTC
>TRBV5-6|NA|NA|TRBJ1-6
CASSRLVGNSPLHF
TGTGCCAGCAGCCGTCTGGTGGGGAATTCACCCCTCCACTTT
>TRBV6-5|NA|TRBD1|TRBJ1-2
CASSLGPDRGGYGYTF
TGTGCCAGCAGCTTAGGACCTGACAGGGGAGGCTATGGCTACACCTTC
>TRBV28|NA|TRBD1|TRBJ2-5
CASRAQGAGAETQYF
TGTGCCAGCAGAGCACAGGGGGCAGGAGCAGAGACCCAGTACTTC
>TRBV6-6|NA|NA|TRBJ1-1
CASGPVNTEAFF
TGTGCCAGCGGACCGGTGAACACTGAAGCTTTCTTT
>TRBV7-3|NA|NA|TRBJ2-1
CASSPRRTNNEQFF
TGTGCCAGCAGTCCCCGCCGGACAAACAATGAGCAGTTCTTC
>TRBV4-2|NA|TRBD1|TRBJ2-7
CASSQVSGGVNEQYF
TGTGCCAGCAGCCAAGTTTCAGGGGGAGTGAACGAGCAGTACTTC
>TRBV5-1|NA|NA|TRBJ2-7
CASSLGGWGSYEQYF
TGCGCCAGCAGCTTGGGGGGATGGGGCAGCTACGAGCAGTACTTC
>TRBV5-1|many|NA|TRBJ2-3
CASRPDSLGHSTQYF
TGCGCCAGCAGACCGGACAGCTTGGGTCACTCTACGCAGTATTTT
>TRBV7-6|NA|TRBD1|TRBJ2-7
CASSIGTDYSYEQYF
TGTGCCAGCAGCATCGGGACAGATTACAGCTACGAGCAGTACTTC
>TRBV6-6|NA|TRBD1|TRBJ1-4
CASSYSIPRGLEKLFF
TGTGCCAGCAGTTACTCGATCCCCAGGGGGCTAGAAAAACTGTTTTTT
>TRBV29-1|many|NA|TRBJ2-5
CSVDRGGETQYF
TGCAGCGTTGATCGGGGTGGAGAGACCCAGTACTTC
>TRBV29-1|few|NA|TRBJ2-3
CSVELGADTQYF
TGCAGCGTTGAATTGGGAGCAGATACGCAGTATTTT
>TRBV28|NA|NA|TRBJ1-2
CASRRGQLGYTF
TGTGCCAGCAGGCGAGGGCAGCTTGGCTACACCTTC
>TRBV2|NA|TRBD1|TRBJ1-6
CASSKRRDSNSPLHF
TGTGCCAGCAGTAAGAGAAGGGACAGTAATTCACCCCTCCACTTT
>TRBV4-3|NA|TRBD1|TRBJ2-1
CASSQESRGQGGNEQFF
TGCGCCAGCAGCCAAGAATCAAGGGGACAGGGGGGTAATGAGCAGTTCTTC
>TRBV6-6|NA|NA|TRBJ2-5
CASSSQQDYNEQYF
TGTGCCAGCAGTTCTCAGCAGGATTACAATGAGCAGTACTTC
>TRBV4-3|NA|NA|TRBJ1-6
CASSQAASPLHF
TGCGCCAGCAGCCAAGCGGCCTCACCCCTCCACTTT
>TRBV7-2|NA|TRBD1|TRBJ1-6
CASSPDRAVWSPLHF
TGTGCCAGCAGCCCAGACAGGGCGGTGTGGTCACCCCTCCACTTT
>TRBV29-1|NA|TRBD2|TRBJ2-1
CSVAGTSGRHSSYNEQFF
TGCAGCGTGGCAGGGACTAGCGGGAGGCACTCATCCTACAATGAGCAGTTCTTC
>TRBV7-2|NA|NA|TRBJ1-2
CASSSFSSYGYTF
TGTGCCAGCAGCTCCTTTTCGAGCTATGGCTACACCTTC
>TRBV9|NA|TRBD2|TRBJ2-5
CASSVLAGREETQYF
TGTGCCAGCAGCGTCTTAGCGGGGAGGGAGGAGACCCAGTACTTC
>TRBV5-1|few|NA|TRBJ2-4
CASSSTTELNIQYF
TGCGCCAGCAGCTCGACGACAGAACTAAACATTCAGTACTTC
>TRBV27|NA|TRBD1|TRBJ1-2
CASSSTGIQGYTF
TGTGCCAGCAGTTCGACAGGGATACAGGGCTACACCTTC
>TRBV10-3|NA|TRBD2|TRBJ2-1
CAISETGTSGNEQFF
TGTGCCATCAGTGAAACCGGGACTAGCGGTAATGAGCAGTTCTTC
>TRBV4-2|NA|NA|TRBJ1-6
CASSQEGQIYNSPLHF
TGTGCCAGCAGCCAAGAGGGACAAATCTATAATTCACCCCTCCACTTT
>TRBV20-1|NA|TRBD1|TRBJ2-3
CSSRRTGGMDTQYF
TGCAGTTCCCGGCGGACAGGGGGCATGGATACGCAGTATTTT
>TRBV15|NA|NA|TRBJ2-1
CATSTSDGAQFF
TGTGCCACCAGCACTTCTGATGGTGCGCAGTTCTTC